Shown below are 10 T cell receptor beta chains from a single sample sequenced in a study of blood T cell repertoires in COVID-19. Sequenced by immunoSEQ multiplex PCR; TCRdb stores in-frame clones only, minus some. The sample shows tens of thousands of clones, about 89% of them seen only once. Sequenced: peripheral blood. The receptors here all came from a man aged 65 to 85 with active COVID-19.

In DNA form, the CDR3 reads TGTGCCAGCTCACCAGCGGAGCGGCTAAACTCCTACGAGCAGTACTTC. Translated, it gives CASSPAERLNSYEQYF. V usage is TRBV18 and J usage is TRBJ2-7; D is possibly TRBD2 (5 bases). V was shortened by 2 bases and J by 0 bases, with 14 bases between the two germline ends. CDR1 is KGHSH, CDR2 LQKENI, per germline. The CDR3 length is 16 residues.

This clone has just a few counts. V and J are TRBV2 and TRBJ2-7; D remains ambiguous. Germline CDR1 is SNHLY and CDR2 is FYNNEI. The length of the CDR3 is 14 residues. V gave up 7 bases and J gave up 0 bases, with 13 bases separating them. The CDR3 nucleotides read TGTGCCAGCAAACCCGCTAGTCACTCCTACGAGCAGTACTTC. Protein product: CASKPASHSYEQYF.

This clone was seen only a few times. The J gene is TRBJ1-1, the V gene TRBV6-9; D is ambiguous. Germline values: CDR1 MNHGY, CDR2 SVAAGI. Trimming stripped 6 bases from V and 7 bases from J, with 12 bases between. This CDR3 contains 12 residues. CDR3 in DNA: TGTGCCAGCAGCCGACGGACTATTGAAGCTTTCTTT. Translating gives CASSRRTIEAFF.

The V and J genes are TRBV11-2 and TRBJ2-1; the D gene is possibly TRBD1 (6 bases). Germline values: CDR1 SGHAT, CDR2 FQNNGV. V lost 0 bases and J 1 base, leaving 7 bases between the germline ends. The CDR3 covers 15 residues. The CDR3 reads CASSLDRGSYNEQFF. CDR3 nucleotides: TGTGCCAGCAGCTTAGACAGGGGATCCTACAATGAGCAGTTCTTC.

J is TRBJ2-3 and V is TRBV19; D remains unclear. Looked up from germline, CDR1 is LNHDA and CDR2 is SQIVND (reference sequence). Deletions cut 3 bases from V and 2 bases from J, with 12 bases between. This CDR3 has 15 amino acids. CDR3 amino acids: CASSIGEFFTDTQYF. The CDR3 nucleotides are TGTGCCAGTAGTATCGGTGAATTCTTCACAGATACGCAGTATTTT.

V and J are TRBV4-1 and TRBJ2-7; 7 nucleotides line up with TRBD1. J lost 2 bases, V lost 0 bases, and 4 bases had no gene match. The CDR3 has 15 amino acids. Germline V gene lookup returns CDR1 MGHRA and CDR2 YSYEKL. The CDR3 DNA is TGCGCCAGCAGCCAAGAGAGGGGACAGACCTACGAGCAGTACTTC. Translating it yields CASSQERGQTYEQYF.

The chain has TRBV18 and TRBJ1-2, with a weak D call TRBD1 (5 bases). V dropped 6 bases and J dropped 3 bases, with 32 bases sitting between them. Germline CDR1 reads KGHSH; CDR2 reads LQKENI. The CDR3 has 20 residues. The CDR3 region has the DNA TGTGCCAGCTCCCCCTTTTTTGCGGAGGGGTTAGTTCGAGTGGACTATGGCTACACCTTC. It encodes CASSPFFAEGLVRVDYGYTF.

This clone was detected only a few times. This chain links TRBV7-3 with TRBJ2-1; D uncertain. This CDR3 contains 12 residues. The V end lost 5 bases, the J end lost 9 bases, and 11 bases lay between the germline ends. Germline V gene sequence: CDR1 SGHTA, CDR2 FQGTGA. The CDR3 DNA follows: TGTGCCAGCAGCCCCAACGGTGGTGAGCAGTTCTTC. It codes for CASSPNGGEQFF.

The chain carries TRBV5-3 and TRBJ2-5; tentatively, D is TRBD1 (5 bases). TRBV5-3 is recorded as an ORF, its role being uncertain. Between the trimmed V and J ends, which lost 6 bases and 3 bases, there was a span of 15 bases. This CDR3 has 14 amino acids. CDR3 in amino acids: CARIHPNRKETQYF. CDR3 coding DNA: TGTGCCAGAATACACCCAAACAGGAAAGAGACCCAGTACTTC.

The chain couples TRBV10-1 to TRBJ2-7, with TRBD1 matching over 12 bases. This CDR3 is built from 20 residues. Germline values: CDR1 WNHNN, CDR2 SYGVQD (reference sequence). The V and J ends lost 4 bases and 2 bases, in that order; junction bases with no gene match: 18. The DNA for the CDR3 is TGCGCCAGCAGTGGATCACCGGGACAGGGGGCAATTCGCGGTCCCTACGAGCAGTACTTC. As protein: CASSGSPGQGAIRGPYEQYF.